This T cell receptor (beta chain) was sequenced in a study of T cells in tumors after PD-1 blockade. With V trimmed by 2 bases and J by 5 bases, 8 bases remained unmatched. Germline-derived CDR1 and CDR2 are LNHDA and SQIVND (reference sequence). This CDR3 contains 15 residues. TCRdb's copy holds only in-frame clones and misses some; the assay was immunoSEQ multiplex PCR. The profile shows roughly 50,000 clones, 81% of them singletons. The TCR comes from a human donor with basal cell carcinoma. The material was PBMCs, obtained before anti-PD-1 treatment. The chain employs TRBV19 and TRBJ2-7; 8 bases map to TRBD1. The CDR3 spells CASSISQGANHEQYF. The CDR3 bases are TGTGCCAGTAGTATAAGCCAGGGGGCGAACCACGAGCAGTACTTC.